A single T cell receptor (beta chain) is shown here with its context. Per the authors' pipeline: From reference gene primer amplification, estimates of nucleated cell counts were derived. Profiled with immunoSEQ multiplex PCR; TCRdb holds only in-frame clones, not every one. V and J calls and clone size come straight from that table; D and trimming were deduced from the DNA. The sample consists of some 130,000 clones, 78% of them appearing once. This specimen comes from a study of blood T cell repertoires in COVID-19. Germline lookup yields CDR1 SEHNR and CDR2 FQNEAQ (reference sequence). The CDR3 runs to 13 residues. J gave up 3 bases and V 3 bases, and 1 base lay outside the gene matches.

The sequenced sample consisted of PBMCs or T cells enriched from blood (not recorded which). The receptor's source is a woman aged 45-65 years who had recovered from COVID-19. The genes are TRBV7-9 and TRBJ1-2, with 7 nucleotides matching TRBD1. This chain's CDR3 is CASSFGQDYGYTF. Here the CDR3 DNA reads TGTGCCAGCAGCTTTGGACAGGACTATGGCTACACCTTC.